These 18 T cell receptor beta chains were all obtained from the same sample, sequenced in a study of T cell responses to AZD1222 COVID-19 vaccine. The repertoire was sequenced with immunoSEQ multiplex PCR; TCRdb's copy has only in-frame clones and lacks some. The sample contains roughly 92,000 clones, 90% of which appear only once. The material was peripheral blood, obtained on day 0 of AZD1222 vaccination. The source is an adult in good health.

The V gene is TRBV11-3, the J gene TRBJ2-7; possible D gene TRBD2, 5 bases. V gave up 0 bases and J gave up 9 bases, with 9 bases separating them. In germline, CDR1 is SGHNT, CDR2 YENEEA. The CDR3 is 12 residues long. CDR3 region: CASSLESGRQYF. The CDR3 nucleotides read TGTGCCAGCAGCTTAGAAAGCGGTCGGCAGTACTTC.

The chain carries TRBV7-2 and TRBJ1-3; 7 nucleotides match TRBD1. CDR1 and CDR2 (germline): SGHTA, FQGNSA. J gave up 0 bases and V 5 bases, and 7 bases lay outside the gene matches. The CDR3 sequence is 16 residues long. CDR3 in amino acids: CASSPRTGLSGNTIYF. DNA for the CDR3: TGTGCCAGCAGCCCGCGGACAGGCCTCTCTGGAAACACCATATATTTT.

The chain couples TRBV19 to TRBJ2-1; D is unclear. V dropped 1 base and J dropped 3 bases, with 7 bases sitting between them. CDR1 is LNHDA, CDR2 SQIVND, per germline (reference sequence). There are 14 residues in the CDR3. CDR3 DNA: TGTGCCAGTAGTATAGGGCAGATCTACAATGAGCAGTTCTTC. Protein sequence: CASSIGQIYNEQFF.

The chain links TRBV6-4 to TRBJ2-5; no clear D. This CDR3 contains 12 residues. Trimming took off 4 bases at V and 9 bases at J, with 12 bases between the two ends. Germline CDR1 is MRHNA and CDR2 is SNTAGT. The CDR3 here is CASSAPRPPQYF. CDR3 in DNA: TGTGCCAGCAGTGCCCCCCGGCCCCCCCAGTACTTC.

As for this clone: One end of the junction does not line up with germline, which may come from a read error. The chain recombines TRBV18 with TRBJ2-5; perhaps TRBD2 as D (6 bases). The CDR3 spans 13 residues. Germline V gene lookup returns CDR1 KGHSH and CDR2 LQKENI. This chain's CDR3 is CASSRVGMEGLDF. In DNA form, the CDR3 reads TGTGCCAGCTCACGCGTGGGGATGGAGGGATTAGACTTC.

The chain recombines TRBV7-2 with TRBJ2-1, with 9 bases identical to TRBD2. Germline CDR1 and CDR2: SGHTA and FQGNSA. With 7 bases clipped from V and 7 bases from J, the junction kept 14 bases outside the gene matches. CDR3 length equals 16 residues. CDR3 sequence: CASNTYGTSLPNEQFF. CDR3 nucleotide sequence: TGTGCCAGCAACACTTACGGGACTAGCCTTCCAAATGAGCAGTTCTTC.

CDR3 amino acids: CASTEIGRNNYGYTF. CDR3 in DNA: TGTGCCAGCACCGAAATCGGGCGAAATAACTATGGCTACACCTTC. The gene calls are TRBV28 and TRBJ1-2, with D uncertain. The germline V gene encodes CDR1 MDHEN and CDR2 SYDVKM. Trimming took 7 bases from V and 1 from J, leaving 16 bases between them. CDR3 size: 15 residues.

The rearrangement joins TRBV3-1 (or the pseudogene TRBV3-2) to TRBJ1-3; 8 nucleotides agree with TRBD1. Germline V gene data show CDR1 as LGHDT and CDR2 as YNNKEL (reference sequence). The J segment lost 0 bases and the V segment lost 3 bases, leaving 7 bases of the junction unmatched. The CDR3 has 17 amino acids. In nucleotides, the CDR3 is TGTGCCAGCAGCCAGGCGGGGACAGGAAGCTCTGGAAACACCATATATTTT. This codes for CASSQAGTGSSGNTIYF.

The rearrangement joins TRBV5-8 to TRBJ1-3, with no clear D. The CDR3 totals 12 residues. The germline V and J ends were trimmed by 5 bases and 0 bases, with 3 bases remaining between them. Germline assignment: CDR1 SGHTS and CDR2 YDEGEE. CDR3 DNA: TGTGCCAGCAGTTACTCTGGAAACACCATATATTTT. Translation gives CASSYSGNTIYF.

The chain joins TRBV6-5 to TRBJ1-1; no definite D call. CDR1 is MNHEY, CDR2 SVGAGI, per germline. This CDR3 contains 15 residues. V was shortened by 2 bases and J by 6 bases, with 16 bases between the two germline ends. CDR3 region: CASSYQFVGWAEAFF. The CDR3 DNA reads TGTGCCAGCAGTTACCAATTTGTGGGCTGGGCTGAAGCTTTCTTT.

The V gene is TRBV6-1, the J gene TRBJ2-1, with 13 positions matching TRBD2. The germline V gene has CDR1 MNHNS and CDR2 SASEGT. The CDR3 has 15 residues. J was trimmed by 5 bases and V by 11 bases; bases with no gene match: 9. The CDR3 loop is CASEGGLAGNNEQFF. The CDR3, as DNA: TGTGCCTCCGAGGGGGGACTAGCGGGGAACAATGAGCAGTTCTTC.

Concerning this clone: Germline is not matched at one junction end, which may reflect a read error. The genes are TRBV4-3 and TRBJ2-3, with D perhaps matching TRBD2 (7 bases). This CDR3 is 16 amino acids long. Germline CDR1 is LGHNA and CDR2 is YSLEER. The DNA of the CDR3 is TGCGCCAGCAGCGAAGAGACCGCGGGGGCTGGAGATACGCAGTATTTT. Translating gives CASSEETAGAGDTQYF.

This clone showed up just once. The gene calls are TRBV9 and TRBJ2-5; 10 nucleotides align to TRBD2. J gave up 5 bases and V 5 bases, and 12 bases lay outside the gene matches. This CDR3 is 16 amino acids long. CDR1 and CDR2 (germline): SGDLS, YYNGEE. The CDR3: CASSFPGTSVSETQYF. CDR3 nucleotide sequence: TGTGCCAGCAGTTTCCCCGGGACTAGCGTCTCGGAGACCCAGTACTTC.

The rearrangement joins TRBV7-2 to TRBJ1-2, with D unresolved. V was trimmed by 3 bases and J by 0 bases, leaving 17 bases between them. The CDR3 consists of 17 residues. Germline V gives CDR1 SGHTA, CDR2 FQGNSA. The CDR3 DNA follows: TGTGCCAGCAGCTTGTTTGAGGCAGGCTTCGCTAACTATGGCTACACCTTC. Translation gives CASSLFEAGFANYGYTF.

This sequence joins TRBV7-3 and TRBJ2-3; 15 positions agree with TRBD2. The CDR3 length is 18 residues. J lost 0 bases, V lost 1 base, and 2 bases had no gene match. Germline loops: CDR1 SGHTA, CDR2 FQGTGA. The CDR3 coding sequence is TGTGCCAGCAGCTTAAGGGGACTAGCGGGGGGAAGCACAGATACGCAGTATTTT. It yields the protein CASSLRGLAGGSTDTQYF.

The rearrangement joins TRBV11-2 to TRBJ1-2; D gene unclear. V gave up 5 bases and J gave up 3 bases, with 10 bases separating them. Germline-derived CDR1 and CDR2 are SGHAT and FQNNGV. The CDR3 has 13 amino acids. The CDR3 reads CASSPGFYYGYTF. In DNA form, the CDR3 reads TGTGCCAGCAGCCCCGGGTTTTACTATGGCTACACCTTC.

The chain uses TRBV21-1 and TRBJ2-2; whether TRBD2, the table's D call, matches the DNA was not checked. TRBV21-1 is noted as a pseudogene. The CDR3 covers 16 residues. The CDR3 loop is CASSVDRLVYTGELFF. The CDR3 bases are TGTGCCAGCAGCGTTGACAGACTAGTCTATACCGGGGAGCTGTTTTTT.

This clone appeared a single time. The rearrangement uses TRBV5-1 and TRBJ2-2; 11 nucleotides line up with TRBD2. Germline CDR1 is SGHRS and CDR2 is YFSETQ. V lost 4 bases to trimming and J lost 5 bases; unmatched junction nucleotides: 4. This CDR3 spans 15 amino acids. This CDR3 reads CASSTTSGGTGELFF. CDR3 DNA: TGCGCCAGCAGCACCACTAGCGGGGGAACCGGGGAGCTGTTTTTT.